This TCR beta chain comes out of a study of blood T cell repertoires in COVID-19. Looked up from germline, CDR1 is ENHRY and CDR2 is SYGVKD. The CDR3 runs 15 residues. V dropped 4 bases and J dropped 5; count of bases not matched to a gene: 2. Repertoires were generated with immunoSEQ multiplex PCR, while TCRdb's copy carries only in-frame clones and drops some. The sample has 200,000 to 250,000 clones, 65% to 85% seen once. Enrolled during active infection, Seattle patients were then followed longitudinally. This sequence joins TRBV10-3 and TRBJ2-3; the match to TRBD2 covers 14 bases. The sequence was obtained from a woman younger than 45 with COVID-19, enrolled during active disease. The sequenced material came from peripheral blood. In DNA form, the CDR3 reads TGTGCCATCAGTGGACTAGCGGGGGGGCAAGATACGCAGTATTTT. Translating it yields CAISGLAGGQDTQYF.